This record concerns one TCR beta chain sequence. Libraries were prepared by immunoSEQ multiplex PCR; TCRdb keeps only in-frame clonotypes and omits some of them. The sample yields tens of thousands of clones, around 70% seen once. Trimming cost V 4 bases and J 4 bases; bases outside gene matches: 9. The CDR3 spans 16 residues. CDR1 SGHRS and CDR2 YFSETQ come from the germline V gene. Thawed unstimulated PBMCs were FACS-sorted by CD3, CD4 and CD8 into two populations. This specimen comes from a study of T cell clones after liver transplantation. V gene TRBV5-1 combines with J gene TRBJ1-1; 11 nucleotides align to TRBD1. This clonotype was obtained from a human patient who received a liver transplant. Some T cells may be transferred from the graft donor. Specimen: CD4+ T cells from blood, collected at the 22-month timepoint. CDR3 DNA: TGCGCCAGCAGCGTACGGACAGGGGGCGATGGCACTGAAGCTTTCTTT. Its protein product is CASSVRTGGDGTEAFF.